Listed below are T cell receptor beta chains from one sample, sequenced in a study of human T cells and chemical hapten exposure. TCRdb ran MiXCR on the RACE reads and lists one entry per CDR3 protein. Altogether under 450,000 distinct CDR3 sequences are present, approximately 5.1% being singletons, with the ten largest covering about 2.1%. Source: whole blood, taken in connection with sensitization to the hapten diphenylcyclopropenone (DPC). The source of these receptors is a woman between 50 and 59 years old with alopecia areata. Some clones in this sample may be carry-over from other donors' samples. The CDR3 runs from the conserved cysteine through the conserved F or W. A D gene is named only where the DNA matches it firmly. Expanded clones are given a class, and other clones once, few, many or no size at all.

v_gene	d_gene	abundance	j_gene	CDR3nt	CDR3aa
TRBV3-1	.	many	TRBJ2-4	TGTGCCAGCAGCAACCGTCGGGGATTGAAAAACATTCAGTACTTC	CASSNRRGLKNIQYF
TRBV29-1	TRBD1	many	TRBJ2-1	TGCAGCGTTGAAGATAGGGGCAGGGGGCGGGAGCAGTTCTTC	CSVEDRGRGREQFF
TRBV6-5	.	many	TRBJ2-2	TGTGCCAGCAGCCTACGCGGTTTTACCGGGGAGCTGTTTTTT	CASSLRGFTGELFF
TRBV4-2	TRBD1	.	TRBJ1-1	TGTGCCAGCAGCCTCGTCCCGGGACAGGGACCCAACACTGAAGCTTTCTTT	CASSLVPGQGPNTEAFF
TRBV20-1	TRBD1	many	TRBJ2-3	TGCAGTGCTAGAGTGAGAGACAGGGCGAGCACAGATACGCAGTATTTT	CSARVRDRASTDTQYF
TRBV28	TRBD2	few	TRBJ2-1	TGTGCCAGCATCCGTCTAGCGGGAGTTGATGAGCAGTTCTTC	CASIRLAGVDEQFF
TRBV7-6	TRBD2	many	TRBJ2-5	TGTGCCAGCAGCTTAGAAGCGGGAGTGGCGCGGGAGACCCAGTACTTC	CASSLEAGVARETQYF
TRBV6-5	.	many	TRBJ1-1	TGTGCCAGCAGATTCACAGTCACCGCGACTGAAGCTTTCTTT	CASRFTVTATEAFF
TRBV3-1	.	many	TRBJ2-5	TGTGCCAGCAGCCAAGATTGGAAGACCCAGTACTTC	CASSQDWKTQYF
TRBV11-2	TRBD1	many	TRBJ2-7	TGTGCCAGCAGCGCTACAGGGGATATCTACGAGCAGTACTTC	CASSATGDIYEQYF
TRBV20-1	.	.	TRBJ1-4	TGCAGTGCCACCCTATATGCAACTAATGAAAAACTGTTTTTT	CSATLYATNEKLFF
TRBV7-7	.	few	TRBJ2-3	TGTGCCAGCAGCCCAATAGTTTCCACAGATACGCAGTATTTT	CASSPIVSTDTQYF
TRBV30	.	many	TRBJ2-1	TGTGCCTGGAGTGCTCGACGGCGGAATGAGCAGTTCTTC	CAWSARRRNEQFF
TRBV10-3	TRBD2	many	TRBJ2-3	TGTGCCACATTGACTAGCGGTAACACAGATACGCAGTATTTT	CATLTSGNTDTQYF
TRBV6-5	.	many	TRBJ1-4	TGTGCCAGCAGTTACGACAGGCGGGGGGAAAAACTGTTTTTT	CASSYDRRGEKLFF
TRBV11-3	.	few	TRBJ1-1	TGTGCCAGCAGCTTCACTACTGCGGACACTGAAGCTTTCTTT	CASSFTTADTEAFF
TRBV4-2	.	many	TRBJ1-1	TGTGCCAGCAGCGGGTACACGGGATATGACACTGAAGCTTTCTTT	CASSGYTGYDTEAFF
TRBV7-2	.	many	TRBJ2-3	TGTGCCAGCAGCCGCGAGGGGTCCGGGGGTGGCACAGATACGCAGTATTTT	CASSREGSGGGTDTQYF
TRBV20-1	.	many	TRBJ1-3	TGCAGTGCCGGCAGGGGCGCAGGATCTGGAAACACCATATATTTT	CSAGRGAGSGNTIYF
TRBV10-3	.	many	TRBJ1-2	TGTGCCATCAGTGAGGTCACCAAATTCTACACCTTC	CAISEVTKFYTF
TRBV29-1	TRBD1	many	TRBJ1-1	TGCAGCGTTGAAGATCGGCAGGGGGCCACTGAAGCTTTCTTT	CSVEDRQGATEAFF
TRBV24-1	.	many	TRBJ1-5	TGTGCCACCAGTGATTTGCACGGCTGGGGGGAGTCATATAGCAATCAGCCCCAGCATTTT	CATSDLHGWGESYSNQPQHF
TRBV7-9	TRBD1	.	TRBJ1-2	TGTGCCAGCCCTAGAGGGACAGATCAAGGCTACACCTTC	CASPRGTDQGYTF
TRBV12-3/TRBV12-4	.	many	TRBJ2-2	TGTGCCAGCAGTGGGGGGTTGGAACGAAGGGACACCGGGGAGCTGTTTTTT	CASSGGLERRDTGELFF